This TCR beta chain emerged from a study of response to subunit inactivated influenza vaccine. Whole-study findings and limits: The study's authors posited that every seasonal influenza vaccination enlists few new T cells.

This CDR3 comprises 16 residues. Germline CDR1 reads KGHSH; CDR2 reads LQKENI. V lost 0 bases and J 3 bases, leaving 14 bases between the germline ends. Note on this clonotype: Its matching antigen is unknown.

A single record per CDR3 protein comes from TCRdb applying MiXCR to the RT-PCR reads. The sample has 500,000 to 650,000 distinct CDR3 sequences, 6% to 9% seen once. The chain couples TRBV18 to TRBJ1-1; tentatively, D is TRBD1 (6 bases). Specimen: PBMCs from blood, collected around 25 months after vaccination. The source of this sequence is a man aged 45-69 years who received an inactivated influenza vaccine. CDR3 bases: TGTGCCAGCTCACCACCGGTTGGGGGCGGCGACACTGAAGCTTTCTTT. Its protein product is CASSPPVGGGDTEAFF.